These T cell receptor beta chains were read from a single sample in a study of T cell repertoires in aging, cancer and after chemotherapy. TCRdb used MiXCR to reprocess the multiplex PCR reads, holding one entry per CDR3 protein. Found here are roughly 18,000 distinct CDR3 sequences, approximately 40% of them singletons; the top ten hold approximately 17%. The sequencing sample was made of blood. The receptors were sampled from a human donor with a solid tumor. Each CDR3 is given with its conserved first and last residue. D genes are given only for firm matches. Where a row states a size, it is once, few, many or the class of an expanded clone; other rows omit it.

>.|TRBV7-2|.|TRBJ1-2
TGTGCCAGCAGCTTAAGCAGAACAGCCGGTAGCTACACCTTC
CASSLSRTAGSYTF
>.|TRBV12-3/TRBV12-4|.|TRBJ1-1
TGTGCCAGCGGAACAGGGCTTAACACTGAAGCTTTCTTT
CASGTGLNTEAFF
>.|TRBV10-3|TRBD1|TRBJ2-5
TGTGCCATCAGCGGGGACAGCCAAGAGACCCAGTACTTC
CAISGDSQETQYF
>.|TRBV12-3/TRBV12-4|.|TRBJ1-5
TGTGCCAGCAGTTTGGCGAGGGATCAGCCCCAGCATTTT
CASSLARDQPQHF
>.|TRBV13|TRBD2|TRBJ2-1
TGTGCCAGCAGCAAACCGGGACTAGCGAGATACAATGAGCAGTTCTTC
CASSKPGLARYNEQFF
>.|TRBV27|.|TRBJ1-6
TGTGCCAGCAGTCGACAGGTCCCATCTAATTCACCCCTCCACTTT
CASSRQVPSNSPLHF
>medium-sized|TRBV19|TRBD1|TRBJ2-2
TGTGCCAGTAGTCTCGCGGACAGGACCAACACCGGGGAGCTGTTTTTT
CASSLADRTNTGELFF
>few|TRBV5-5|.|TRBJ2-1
TGTGCCAGCAGCTTGGGGGGGGCGAAAGTTTACAATGAGCAGTTCTTC
CASSLGGAKVYNEQFF
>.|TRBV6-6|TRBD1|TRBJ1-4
TGTGCCAGCAGTTACGCAGGACAGGGAGCGGAAAAACTGTTTTTT
CASSYAGQGAEKLFF
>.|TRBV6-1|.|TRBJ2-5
TGTGCCAGCAGTGAACTAGCTGGGACGAAGACCCAGTACTTC
CASSELAGTKTQYF
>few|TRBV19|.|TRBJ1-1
TGTGCCAGTAGTATTCAGGGTGGCAAGAACACTGAAGCTTTCTTT
CASSIQGGKNTEAFF
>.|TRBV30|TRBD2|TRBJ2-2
TGTGCCCATACCGGGACTAGAAAAATTACCGGGGAGCTGTTTTTT
CAHTGTRKITGELFF
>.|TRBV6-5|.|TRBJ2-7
TGTGCCAGCACTCCACTCCAGGGGGGGCGCGAGCAGTACTTC
CASTPLQGGREQYF
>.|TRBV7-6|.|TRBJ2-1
TGTGCCAGCAGCCGACATGGGGGCAACCAGTTCTTC
CASSRHGGNQFF
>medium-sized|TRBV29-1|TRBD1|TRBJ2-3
TGCAGCGTTGATGGACAGGGGACAGATACGCAGTATTTT
CSVDGQGTDTQYF
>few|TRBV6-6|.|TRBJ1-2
TGTGCCAGCAGTTCCGCTTCTGGGACCGGGTACCCCTATGGCTACACCTTC
CASSSASGTGYPYGYTF
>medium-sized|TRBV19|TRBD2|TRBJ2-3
TGTGCCAGTAGTATGGCTAGCGGGGGAGCGGATACGCAGTATTTT
CASSMASGGADTQYF
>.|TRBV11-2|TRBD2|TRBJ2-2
TGTGCCAGCAGCTTAGCGGCCCGGACTAGCGGGAGGAGAGCGAACACCGGGGAGCTGTTTTTT
CASSLAARTSGRRANTGELFF
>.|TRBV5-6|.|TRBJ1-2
TGTGCCAGCAGCCCGGGCTATGGCTACACCTTC
CASSPGYGYTF
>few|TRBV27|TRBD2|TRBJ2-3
TGTGCCAGCAGTTTTAATCCTAGCGGACGAGATACGCAGTATTTT
CASSFNPSGRDTQYF
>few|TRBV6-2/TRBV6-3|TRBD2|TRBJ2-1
TGTGCCAGCAGTTATCGGCGGGAGGCCAATGAGCAGTTCTTC
CASSYRREANEQFF
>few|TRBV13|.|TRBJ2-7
TGTGCCAGCAGCTCCACAGACCCCTACGAGCAGTACTTC
CASSSTDPYEQYF
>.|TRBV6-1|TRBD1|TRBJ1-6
TGTGCCGGCGCAGGGGGAACGAGACAGGATAATTCACCCCTCCACTTT
CAGAGGTRQDNSPLHF
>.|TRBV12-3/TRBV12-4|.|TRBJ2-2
TGTGCCAGCAGTTCCCAATCGGAGGGCCCGGGCGGGGAGCTGTTTTTT
CASSSQSEGPGGELFF
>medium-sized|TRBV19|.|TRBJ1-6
TGTGCCAGCCAGGTGGGGACCGGAGGTTCACCCCTCCACTTT
CASQVGTGGSPLHF
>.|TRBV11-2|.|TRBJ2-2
TGTGCCAGCAGCTCCGAAAATACCGGGGAGCTGTTTTTT
CASSSENTGELFF
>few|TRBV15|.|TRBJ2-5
TGTGCCACCAGCAGAGATAGGCAGGGCGATATGGAGACCCAGTACTTC
CATSRDRQGDMETQYF
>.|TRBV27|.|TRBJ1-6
TGTGCCAGCACCGAGGGGAGAGCTTTCTATAATTCACCCCTCCACTTT
CASTEGRAFYNSPLHF
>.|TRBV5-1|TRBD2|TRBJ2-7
TGCGCCAGCAGCTTGGTAGCGGGACTAATTAACGAGCAGTACTTC
CASSLVAGLINEQYF
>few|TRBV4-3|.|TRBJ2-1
TGCGCCAGCAGCCAATCTACTAGTTATGAGCAGTTCTTC
CASSQSTSYEQFF
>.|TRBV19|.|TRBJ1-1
TGTGCCAGTAGTATACCAGGGGCGGAAGCTTTCTTT
CASSIPGAEAFF
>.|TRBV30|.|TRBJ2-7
TGTGCCTGGAGTGAAATCTCCAGCGAGCAGTACTTC
CAWSEISSEQYF
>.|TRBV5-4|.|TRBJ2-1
TGTGCCAGCAGTTCGGACACCCCCGGCCACAATGAGCAGTTCTTC
CASSSDTPGHNEQFF
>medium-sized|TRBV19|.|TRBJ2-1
TGTGCCAGTAGTACGTTAGCGGTACCCCGAGAGAATGAGCAGTTCTTC
CASSTLAVPRENEQFF
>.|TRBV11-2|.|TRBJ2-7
TGTGCCAGCAGCTTAGGAGTAGGTCCCCACGAGCAGTACTTC
CASSLGVGPHEQYF
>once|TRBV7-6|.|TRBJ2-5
TGTGCCAGCAGCTTAAGGGGAGCGGCAGAGACCCAGTACTTC
CASSLRGAAETQYF
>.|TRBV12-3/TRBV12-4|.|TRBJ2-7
TGTGCCAGCAGTTTTGGGGCAGGACCAACCCTCGGGAACGAGCAGTACTTC
CASSFGAGPTLGNEQYF
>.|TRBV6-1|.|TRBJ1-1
TGTGCCAGCAGTGAAGTAACCCAGGGGAACACTGAAGCTTTCTTT
CASSEVTQGNTEAFF
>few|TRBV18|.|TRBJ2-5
TGTGCCAGCTCACCGGGCAGTTTTGAGACCCAGTACTTC
CASSPGSFETQYF
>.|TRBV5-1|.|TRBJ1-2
TGCGCCAGCAGCTTGGAGAGTATTGACTATGGCTTCACCTTC
CASSLESIDYGFTF
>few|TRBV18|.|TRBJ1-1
TGTGCCAGCTCACCCTCCGACGGGACGAACACTGAAGCTTTCTTT
CASSPSDGTNTEAFF
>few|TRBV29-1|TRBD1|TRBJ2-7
TGCAGCGTTTCTCAGGGGGCTAACGAGCAGTACTTC
CSVSQGANEQYF
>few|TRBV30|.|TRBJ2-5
TGTGCCTGGAGTGTGGGGTACGGGGGTGGTGCCCAAGAGACCCAGTACTTC
CAWSVGYGGGAQETQYF
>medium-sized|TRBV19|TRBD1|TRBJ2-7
TGTGCCAGTAGTATAGCCGGGACAGTCTACGAGCAGTACTTC
CASSIAGTVYEQYF
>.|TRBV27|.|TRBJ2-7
TGTGCCAGCAGTTTATTGCCAGGGCCTACCTACGAGCAGTACTTC
CASSLLPGPTYEQYF
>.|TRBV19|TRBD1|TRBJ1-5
TGTGCCAGTAGTATAATAAGGACAGGGGGGGATCAGCCCCAGCATTTT
CASSIIRTGGDQPQHF
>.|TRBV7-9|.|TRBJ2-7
TGTGCCAGCAGCCCCCGGATCTCCACAGGGTCGGGTGACGAGCAGTACTTC
CASSPRISTGSGDEQYF
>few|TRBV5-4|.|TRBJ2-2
TGTGCCAGCAGCTCCCCGTCATTCGGGAACACCGGGGAGCTGTTTTTT
CASSSPSFGNTGELFF
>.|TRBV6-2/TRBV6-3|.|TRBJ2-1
TGTGCCAGCAGTCGTGGACAGGAGCAGTTCTTC
CASSRGQEQFF
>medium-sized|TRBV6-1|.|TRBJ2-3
TGTGCCAGCAGAGTTCGGCAGACCACAGATACGCAGTATTTT
CASRVRQTTDTQYF
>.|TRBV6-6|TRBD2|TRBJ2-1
TGTGCCAGCAGCCCCAGTAAGACTAGCGGGGTCAATGAGCAGTTCTTC
CASSPSKTSGVNEQFF
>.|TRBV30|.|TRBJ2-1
TGTGCCTGGCGGCCGCGGGACCAACTGTACAATGAGCAGTTCTTC
CAWRPRDQLYNEQFF
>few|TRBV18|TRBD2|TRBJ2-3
TGTGCCAGCTCGCGGACTAGCAACACAGATACGCAGTATTTT
CASSRTSNTDTQYF
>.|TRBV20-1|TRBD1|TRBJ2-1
TGCAGTGCTAATATACCGGGACAGAGCTCCTACAATGAGCAGTTCTTC
CSANIPGQSSYNEQFF
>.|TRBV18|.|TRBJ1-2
TGTGCCAGCTCACCAGCGGCTACGTATGGCTACACCTTC
CASSPAATYGYTF
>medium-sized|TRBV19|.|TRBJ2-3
TGTGCCAGTAGTATCTCCACCGAGCGACCCACAGATACGCAGTATTTT
CASSISTERPTDTQYF
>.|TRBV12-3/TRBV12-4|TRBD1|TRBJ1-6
TGTGCCAGCAAGGACAGGGGTAGTGGTTCACCCCTCCACTTT
CASKDRGSGSPLHF
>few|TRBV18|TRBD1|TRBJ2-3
TGTGCCAGCTCCCTGCGGACAGGGGGGGGGCCAGATACGCAGTATTTT
CASSLRTGGGPDTQYF
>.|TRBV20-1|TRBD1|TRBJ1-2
TGCAGTGCTAGAACCGACAGGGGCTATGGCTACACCTTC
CSARTDRGYGYTF
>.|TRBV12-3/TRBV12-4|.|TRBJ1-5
TGTGCCAGCGCCCAGGGGCGCAATCAGCCCCAGCATTTT
CASAQGRNQPQHF